The 10 T cell receptor beta chains presented below share a single source sample, sequenced in a study of tumor and adjacent non-tumor tissue in lung cancer. The template was RNA from unsorted bulk tissue. A modified ARM-PCR protocol with three rounds of nested PCR amplified TCRbeta. MiXCR, run by TCRdb on the multiplex PCR reads, gives a single entry per CDR3 protein. The top ten clones hold about a tenth of a sample with around 79,000 distinct CDR3 sequences, 72% of them seen once. The source material was lung tumor tissue. Receptor source: a woman between 35 and 50 years old with non-small cell lung cancer.

Comments on this clonotype: Mismatch with germline at one junction end may stem from a read error. The chain combines TRBV11-2 with TRBJ2-1, with 7 bases lining up with TRBD1. Per germline, CDR1 SGHAT and CDR2 FQNNGV. The CDR3 runs 17 residues. The CDR3 DNA reads as TGTGCCAGCACATTATCAACAGGGGTAATCTCCTGCAATGAGCAGTTCTTC. It translates to CASTLSTGVISCNEQFF.

This clonotype appeared a single time. It is likely a read error, because the conserved phenylalanine at the end of the CDR3 is missing. V gene TRBV28 combines with J gene TRBJ2-7; 10 bases map to TRBD2. Germline V gene sequence: CDR1 MDHEN, CDR2 SYDVKM. This CDR3 contains 12 residues. This CDR3 is CVSGRGSFEQYS. The CDR3 DNA reads TGTGTCAGCGGGAGGGGCTCCTTTGAGCAGTACTCC.

This sequence joins TRBV6-1 and TRBJ1-5, with D unresolved. Germline loops: CDR1 MNHNS, CDR2 SASEGT. The CDR3 has 14 amino acids. Trimming took off 3 bases at V and 10 bases at J, with 16 bases between the two ends. CDR3 amino acids: CASSDSASCQPQHF. DNA for the CDR3: TGTGCCAGCAGTGATTCCGCTTCGTGTCAACCCCAGCATTTT.

With regard to this clonotype: A read error may account for a junction end that differs from germline. J is TRBJ1-2 and V is TRBV11-2, with D perhaps matching TRBD1 (5 bases). The CDR3 runs 12 residues. From germline, CDR1 is SGHAT and CDR2 FQNNGV. CDR3 in DNA: TGTGGCAGCAGCTTTGGACATGCCGGCTACACCTTC. It translates to CGSSFGHAGYTF.

To note about this clonotype: The junction does not match germline at one end; this may be a read error. The V call is TRBV11-2, the J call TRBJ2-3, with D perhaps assigned TRBD1 or TRBD2 (5 bases each). CDR3 size: 14 residues. Looked up from germline, CDR1 is SGHAT and CDR2 is FQNNGV. The CDR3 protein is CASSVSAVTDTQYF. DNA for the CDR3: TGTGCCAGCAGCGTTAGCGCTGTGACAGATACGCAATATTTT. Filled out from reference TRBV11-2 and TRBJ2-3, the complete variable domain reads EAGVAQSPRYKIIEKRQSVAFWCNPISGHATLYWYQQILGQGPKLLIQFQNNGVVDDSQLPKDRFSAERLKGVDSTLKIQPAKLEDSAVYLCASSVSAVTDTQYFGPGTRLTVL.

A note on this clonotype: One end of the junction is discordant with germline, which a read error may explain. The chain employs TRBV11-2 and TRBJ1-5; TRBD1 might be the D (5 bases). Per the germline V gene, CDR1 is SGHAT and CDR2 is FQNNGV. The CDR3 extends over 13 amino acids. CDR3 sequence: CTSRDGPNQPHHF. CDR3 sequence (DNA): TGTACCAGCAGGGACGGTCCCAATCAGCCCCATCATTTT. The full variable domain, completed using reference TRBV11-2 and TRBJ1-5, is EAGVAQSPRYKIIEKRQSVAFWCNPISGHATLYWYQQILGQGPKLLIQFQNNGVVDDSQLPKDRFSAERLKGVDSTLKIQPAKLEDSAVYLCTSRDGPNQPHHFGDGTRLSIL.

A word on this clonotype: A junction end diverges from the germline sequence, so it may reflect a read error. This chain uses TRBV11-3 with TRBJ2-1; D is unresolved. This CDR3 comprises 14 residues. Germline V gene data show CDR1 as SGHNT and CDR2 as YENEEA. The chain's CDR3 is CASSEGWFYNELFF. CDR3 sequence (DNA): TGTGCCAGCAGCGAAGGCTGGTTCTACAATGAGCTGTTCTTC.

The rearrangement joins TRBV12-3 or TRBV12-4 to TRBJ2-3; the D is unclear. V lost 11 bases and J lost 2, with 17 bases in between. The CDR3 length is 14 residues. CDR3 sequence: CAGIPDGPTDTQYF. The CDR3 nucleotides are TGTGCCGGCATTCCAGACGGCCCCACAGATACGCAGTATTTT.

The chain recombines TRBV6-1 with TRBJ2-3; TRBD1 or TRBD2 may be the D gene (6 bases each). Trimming took 6 bases from V and 10 from J, leaving 29 bases between them. CDR1 is MNHNS and CDR2 is SASEGT in the germline V gene. This CDR3 comprises 17 residues. CDR3 sequence (DNA): TGTGCCAGCAGGGGTTCGGGGGCCGAACCCCGGCTGAATGCGCAGTATTTT. Its translation: CASRGSGAEPRLNAQYF.

Points on this clonotype: Its ends do not fully match the called genes, so a read error is possible. V usage is TRBV6-6 and J usage is TRBJ2-7; the D gene is possibly TRBD2 (7 bases). The CDR3 spans 14 residues. Per germline, CDR1 MNHNY and CDR2 SVGAGI (reference sequence). CDR3 residues: CASTLGGPNPEHYF. CDR3 in DNA: TGCGCCAGCACCCTGGGGGGGCCCAACCCCGAGCACTACTTC.